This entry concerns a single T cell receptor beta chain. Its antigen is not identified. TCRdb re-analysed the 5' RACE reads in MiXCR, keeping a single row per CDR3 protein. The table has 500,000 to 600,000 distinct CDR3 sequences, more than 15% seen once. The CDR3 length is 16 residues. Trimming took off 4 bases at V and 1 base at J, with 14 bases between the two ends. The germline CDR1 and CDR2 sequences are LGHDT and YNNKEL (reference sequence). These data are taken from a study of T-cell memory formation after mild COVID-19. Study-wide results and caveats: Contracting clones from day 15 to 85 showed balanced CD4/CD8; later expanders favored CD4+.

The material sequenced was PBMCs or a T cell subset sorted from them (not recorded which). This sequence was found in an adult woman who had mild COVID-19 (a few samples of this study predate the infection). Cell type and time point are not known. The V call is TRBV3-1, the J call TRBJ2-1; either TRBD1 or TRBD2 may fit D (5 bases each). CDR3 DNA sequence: TGTGCCAGCAGCCGCCCGGTTTGGGGGTCCTACAATGAGCAGTTCTTC. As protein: CASSRPVWGSYNEQFF.